The 24 T cell receptor beta chains below were found in one sample sequenced in a study of T-cell memory formation after mild COVID-19 (dated by TCRdb to the early 2020s). The library was obtained by 5' RACE. Instrument on record: Illumina NovaSeq 6000. TCRdb reanalyzed the raw reads on its own, using fastp at Q25 for trimming and MiXCR for clone calling, and kept in-frame beta chains. Rows matching on CDR3 protein sequence are summarized as one entry with the most common DNA and genes. Within this sample are roughly 250,000 distinct CDR3 sequences, with over 15% of them counted one time only. Jointly, the top ten make up 22% of the sample. Sample: PBMCs or a T cell subset sorted from them (not recorded which). The receptor source for this set is a man between 18 and 35 years old who had mild COVID-19 (a few samples of this study predate the infection). The sample titles of this study are shuffled in the database, so cell type and time point are left out; the donor was told from shared clones.

There are a few counts of this clonotype. V usage is TRBV7-6 and J usage is TRBJ1-4; D is perhaps TRBD1 (5 bases). This CDR3 contains 14 residues. Germline CDR1 reads SGHVS; CDR2 reads FNYEAQ. The ends were cut back, 5 bases at V and 7 bases at J, with 14 bases in the middle. In DNA form, the CDR3 reads TGTGCCAGCAGCCCAATGGGGGGAGTTGAAAAACTGTTTTTT. It translates to CASSPMGGVEKLFF. The variable domain in full, completed from reference TRBV7-6 and TRBJ1-4, reads GAGVSQSPRYKVTKRGQDVALRCDPISGHVSLYWYRQALGQGPEFLTYFNYEAQQDKSGLPNDRFSAERPEGSISTLTIQRTEQRDSAMYRCASSPMGGVEKLFFGSGTQLSVL.

This clonotype showed up many times. The chain couples TRBV5-4 to TRBJ2-1, with 7 positions matching TRBD2. Germline CDR1 SGHNT, CDR2 YYREEE (reference sequence). The CDR3 loop spans 14 amino acids. V was clipped by 6 bases and J by 6 bases; unmatched bases: 9. CDR3 sequence reads: CASNSAGVFNEQFF. The CDR3 nucleotides read TGTGCCAGCAACTCTGCGGGGGTCTTCAATGAGCAGTTCTTC.

The table lists this clonotype with many counts. The chain recombines TRBV6-5 with TRBJ2-2; no clear D gene. Germline V lookup: CDR1 MNHEY, CDR2 SVGAGI. The V end was cut by 6 bases, the J end by 7 bases, with 6 bases between. This CDR3 comprises 11 residues. DNA of the CDR3: TGTGCCAGCAGGGGGTACGGGGAGCTGTTTTTT. Translated, it gives CASRGYGELFF.

This chain joins TRBV6-1 and TRBJ2-5, with TRBD2 matching 8 bases. This CDR3 is 14 amino acids long. Germline V lookup: CDR1 MNHNS, CDR2 SASEGT. The V segment lost 7 bases and the J segment 1 base; nucleotides outside the gene matches: 5. The CDR3 region has the DNA TGTGCCAGCAAAGAGCGGGGGAGCCAAGAGACCCAGTACTTC. Translating it yields CASKERGSQETQYF.

This chain joins TRBV2 and TRBJ1-1; D is ambiguous. The CDR3 runs to 13 residues. V was trimmed by 6 bases and J by 0 bases, leaving 8 bases between them. The germline gives CDR1 SNHLY, CDR2 FYNNEI. CDR3 protein: CASRELMNTEAFF. The CDR3, as DNA: TGTGCCAGCAGGGAGCTAATGAACACTGAAGCTTTCTTT.

The CDR3 region is CASSHSGTRNTGELFF. In DNA form, the CDR3 reads TGTGCCAGCAGTCACTCCGGGACTAGAAACACCGGGGAGCTGTTTTTT. The rearrangement uses TRBV7-2 and TRBJ2-2; 8 bases agree with TRBD2. This CDR3 has 16 residues. The V gene end was trimmed by 6 bases and the J gene end by 2 bases; junction bases not matched to a gene: 8. Germline lookup yields CDR1 SGHTA and CDR2 FQGNSA.

The chain combines TRBV7-2 with TRBJ1-5; 8 bases are a match to TRBD1. The germline V gene has CDR1 SGHTA and CDR2 FQGNSA. V lost 1 base to trimming and J lost 4 bases; unmatched junction nucleotides: 3. This CDR3 contains 15 residues. For the CDR3, the DNA is TGTGCCAGCAGCTTAGGACAGGGGAAAAATCAGCCCCAGCATTTT. Translation: CASSLGQGKNQPQHF.

This clonotype has just a few counts. V gene TRBV6-1 combines with J gene TRBJ2-7, with 7 bases matching TRBD1. V trimming: 7 bases; J trimming: 3 bases; junction bases outside the gene matches: 12. The germline gives CDR1 MNHNS, CDR2 SASEGT. CDR3 size: 15 residues. CDR3 sequence (DNA): TGTGCCAGCATCCCCTGGGACAGCACCTTCTACGAGCAGTACTTC. Amino acid sequence: CASIPWDSTFYEQYF.

This clonotype was detected a few times. The genes are TRBV12-3 or TRBV12-4 and TRBJ1-5; D might be TRBD1 (6 bases). V lost 7 bases, J lost 2 bases, and 9 bases lay in between. CDR3 length: 13 residues. CDR3 sequence (DNA): TGTGCCAGCAAGGGGGGTGGCAATCAGCCCCAGCATTTT. Encoded protein: CASKGGGNQPQHF.

This clonotype was seen a handful of times. This sequence joins TRBV6-5 and TRBJ1-6, with 7 bases aligning to TRBD1. CDR3 size: 13 residues. Looked up from germline, CDR1 is MNHEY and CDR2 is SVGAGI. V lost 10 bases, J lost 10 bases, and 10 bases stayed unmatched. CDR3 region: CATTGERGSPLHF. CDR3 in DNA: TGTGCCACCACAGGGGAACGAGGGTCACCCCTCCACTTT.

This chain connects TRBV15 to TRBJ1-5; the D is unclear. CDR1 LNHNV and CDR2 YYDKDF come from the germline V gene (reference sequence). The ends were cut back, 1 base at V and 6 bases at J, with 16 bases in the middle. CDR3 size: 16 residues. This chain's CDR3 is CATSRGASGRSQPQHF. Written as DNA, the CDR3 is TGTGCCACCAGCAGAGGTGCGTCGGGGAGGAGTCAGCCCCAGCATTTT.

This rearrangement joins TRBV6-1 to TRBJ2-7; D unresolved. In germline, CDR1 is MNHNS, CDR2 SASEGT. The CDR3 consists of 13 residues. The V gene lost 5 bases and the J gene lost 7 bases, with 15 bases spanning the gap. The CDR3 sequence is CASSTHPDGEQYV. The CDR3 nucleotides are TGTGCCAGCAGTACCCATCCGGATGGGGAGCAGTACGTC.

This clonotype was seen only a few times. The chain employs TRBV5-1 and TRBJ2-7; 9 positions agree with TRBD1. Germline lookup yields CDR1 SGHRS and CDR2 YFSETQ. V dropped 4 bases and J dropped 4; count of bases not matched to a gene: 3. This CDR3 has 13 amino acids. CDR3 sequence reads: CASSGTGRYEQYF. The CDR3 DNA is TGCGCCAGCAGCGGGACAGGGAGGTACGAGCAGTACTTC.

V gene TRBV2 combines with J gene TRBJ1-5; 8 nucleotides line up with TRBD1. This CDR3 comprises 15 residues. The ends lost 8 bases at V and 7 bases at J; junction bases unmatched: 13. CDR1 is SNHLY and CDR2 is FYNNEI in the germline V gene. DNA for the CDR3: TGTGCCAGCCAGGCCATGCAGGGGGCTGGACAGCCCCAGCATTTT. Protein: CASQAMQGAGQPQHF.

This clonotype was seen ten or more times. The chain couples TRBV6-5 to TRBJ1-2, with D possibly matching TRBD1 (5 bases). Germline values: CDR1 MNHEY, CDR2 SVGAGI. This CDR3 contains 13 residues. Trimming left V 4 bases short and J 8 bases short, with 14 bases between. The CDR3 reads CASSSTGDRGYTF. The CDR3 coding sequence is TGTGCCAGCAGTTCCACCGGGGACCGCGGCTACACCTTC.

This clonotype showed up just a few times. The chain is built from TRBV7-2 and TRBJ1-2; no firm D call. The CDR3 extends over 15 amino acids. Germline loops: CDR1 SGHTA, CDR2 FQGNSA. The V end lost 4 bases, the J end lost 2 bases, and 14 bases lay between the germline ends. The CDR3 coding sequence is TGTGCCAGCAGCTCCCAGCTAGGCCAAAACTATGGCTACACCTTC. Amino acid sequence: CASSSQLGQNYGYTF.

This clonotype was detected ten times or more. The chain has TRBV10-3 and TRBJ2-3; 10 positions agree with TRBD2. CDR1 and CDR2 (germline): ENHRY, SYGVKD. V lost 6 bases and J lost 5; bases outside the gene matches: 8. CDR3 length: 15 residues. In DNA, the CDR3 is TGTGCCATCAGCGACCTAGCGGGGGAACAAGATACGCAGTATTTT. It yields the protein CAISDLAGEQDTQYF.

This clonotype came up many times. V gene TRBV5-1 combines with J gene TRBJ2-3; D is possibly TRBD1 (5 bases). V was cut by 4 bases and J by 6 bases, with 21 bases left in between. Germline lookup yields CDR1 SGHRS and CDR2 YFSETQ. CDR3 length: 16 amino acids. This CDR3 reads CASSPFQGPLGDTQYF. The CDR3 DNA follows: TGCGCCAGCAGCCCCTTCCAGGGTCCCCTAGGGGATACGCAGTATTTT.

This clonotype has a handful of counts. The chain links TRBV6-2 or TRBV6-3 to TRBJ2-1; no clear D gene. CDR1 is MNHEY and CDR2 is SVGEGT in the germline V gene. V lost 3 bases and J 1 base, leaving 7 bases between the germline ends. There are 14 residues in the CDR3. DNA of the CDR3: TGTGCCAGCAGTTATGGGGTGTCCTACAATGAGCAGTTCTTC. Translating it yields CASSYGVSYNEQFF.

This clonotype was detected a few times. The CDR3 protein is CASSLRQGAVYGYTF. The CDR3 nucleotides are TGTGCCAGCAGTCTTAGACAGGGGGCGGTCTATGGCTACACCTTC. The chain uses TRBV28 and TRBJ1-2; 10 bases are shared with TRBD1. Germline-derived CDR1 and CDR2 are MDHEN and SYDVKM. The CDR3 covers 15 residues. V was pared by 5 bases and J by 4 bases, with 7 bases of the junction left unmatched.

A few counts support this clonotype. The gene calls are TRBV6-5 and TRBJ1-4, with D perhaps matching TRBD1 (5 bases). The CDR3 spans 11 residues. CDR1 is MNHEY, CDR2 SVGAGI, per germline. Trimming took off 6 bases at V and 8 bases at J, with 7 bases between the two ends. The CDR3 region is CASRAGEKLFF. CDR3 sequence (DNA): TGTGCCAGCAGGGCAGGGGAAAAACTGTTTTTT.

In its sample, this clonotype was seen a few times. V usage is TRBV6-4 and J usage is TRBJ2-1; TRBD1 is a possible D gene (6 bases). V was clipped by 9 bases and J by 4 bases, with 10 bases between them. The CDR3 runs 12 residues. Germline CDR1 reads MRHNA; CDR2 reads SNTAGT. CDR3 region: CARSRGYNEQFF. The CDR3 DNA sequence: TGTGCCAGGAGCAGGGGATACAATGAGCAGTTCTTC.

The chain employs TRBV7-3 and TRBJ1-1, with a tentative D call TRBD1 (5 bases). This CDR3 comprises 15 residues. Trimming cost V 4 bases and J 0 bases, with 12 bases left between them. Germline V gene sequence: CDR1 SGHTA, CDR2 FQGTGA. This chain's CDR3 is CASSSPAGLNTEAFF. The CDR3, as DNA: TGTGCCAGCAGCTCGCCGGCAGGGTTGAACACTGAAGCTTTCTTT.

The chain is built from TRBV20-1 and TRBJ2-3; D is tentatively TRBD1 or TRBD2 (5 bases each). Germline V gene lookup returns CDR1 DFQATT and CDR2 SNEGSKA (reference sequence). Trimming removed 5 bases from V and 2 bases from J, with 11 bases in between. CDR3 size: 13 residues. CDR3 coding DNA: TGCAGTGCTGAGGTCGGGGCCACAGATACGCAGTATTTT. As protein: CSAEVGATDTQYF.